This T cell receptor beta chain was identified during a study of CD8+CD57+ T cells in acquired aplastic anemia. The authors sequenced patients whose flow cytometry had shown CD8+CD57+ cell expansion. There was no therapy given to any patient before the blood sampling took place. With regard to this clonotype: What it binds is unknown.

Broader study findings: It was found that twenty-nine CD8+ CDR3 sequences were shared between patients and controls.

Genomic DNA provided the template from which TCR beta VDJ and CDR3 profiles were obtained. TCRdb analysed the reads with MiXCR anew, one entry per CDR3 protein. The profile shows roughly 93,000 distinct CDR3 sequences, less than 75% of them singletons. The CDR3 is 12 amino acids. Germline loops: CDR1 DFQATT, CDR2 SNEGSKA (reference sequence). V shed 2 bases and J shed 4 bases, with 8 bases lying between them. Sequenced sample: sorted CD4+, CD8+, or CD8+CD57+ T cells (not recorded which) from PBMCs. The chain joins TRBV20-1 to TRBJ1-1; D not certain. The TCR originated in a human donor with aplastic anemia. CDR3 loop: CSARSGVTEAFF. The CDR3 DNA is TGCAGTGCTAGATCCGGGGTCACTGAAGCTTTCTTT.